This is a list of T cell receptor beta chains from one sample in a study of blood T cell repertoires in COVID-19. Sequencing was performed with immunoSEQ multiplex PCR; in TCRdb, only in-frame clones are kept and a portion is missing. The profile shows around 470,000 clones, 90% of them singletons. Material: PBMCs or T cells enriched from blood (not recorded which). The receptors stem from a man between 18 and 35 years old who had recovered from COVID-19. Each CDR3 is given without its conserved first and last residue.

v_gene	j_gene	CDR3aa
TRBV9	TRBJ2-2	ASSLRGSGGELF
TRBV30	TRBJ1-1	AWRTSTGTEAF
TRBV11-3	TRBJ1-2	ASSPGVGLNGYT
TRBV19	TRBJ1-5	ASGRGSWQPQH
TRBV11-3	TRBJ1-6	ASRKGPGNSPLH
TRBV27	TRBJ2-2	ASSLLAGGNTGELF
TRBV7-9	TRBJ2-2	ASSLRAGELF
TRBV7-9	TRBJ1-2	ASSSITGGDDYGYT
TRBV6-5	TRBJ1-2	ASTRGSNYGYT
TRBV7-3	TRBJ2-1	ASSLRGRQTDEQF
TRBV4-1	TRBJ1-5	ASSQGRLGTANQPQH
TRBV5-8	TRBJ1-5	ASSKVRGSGDQPQH
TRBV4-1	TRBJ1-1	ASFGGADTEAF
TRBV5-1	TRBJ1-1	ASSLHTRSNTEAF
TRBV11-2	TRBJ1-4	ASSLVFVGGEKLF
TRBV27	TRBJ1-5	ASSYKIQGAYDNQPQH
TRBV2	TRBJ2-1	AGTRDRMNNEQF
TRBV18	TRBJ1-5	ASSPGFDYDQPQH
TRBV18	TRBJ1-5	ASSQSRDQPQH
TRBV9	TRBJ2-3	ASSVEAGGVTDTQY
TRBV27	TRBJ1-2	ASSLSGQTTYGYT
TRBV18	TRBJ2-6	ASSPPGTGGRGANVLT
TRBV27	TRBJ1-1	ASRIRGATNTEAF
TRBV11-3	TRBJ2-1	ASSLAGGEPHEQF